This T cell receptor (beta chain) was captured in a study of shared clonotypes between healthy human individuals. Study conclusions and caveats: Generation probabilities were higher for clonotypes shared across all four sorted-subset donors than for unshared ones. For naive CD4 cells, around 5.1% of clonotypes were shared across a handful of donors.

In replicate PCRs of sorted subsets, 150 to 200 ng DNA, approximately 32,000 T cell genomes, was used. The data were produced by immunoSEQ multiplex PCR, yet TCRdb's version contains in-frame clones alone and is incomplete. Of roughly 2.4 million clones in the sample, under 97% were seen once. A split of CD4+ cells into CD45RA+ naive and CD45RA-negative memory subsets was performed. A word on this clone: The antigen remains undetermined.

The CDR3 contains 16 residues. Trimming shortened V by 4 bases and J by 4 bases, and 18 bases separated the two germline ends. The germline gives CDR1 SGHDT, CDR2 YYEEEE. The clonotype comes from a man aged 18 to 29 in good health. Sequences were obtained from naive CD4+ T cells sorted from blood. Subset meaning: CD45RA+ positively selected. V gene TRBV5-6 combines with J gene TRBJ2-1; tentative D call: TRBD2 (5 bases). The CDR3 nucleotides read TGTGCCAGCAGCCCCCCCGGGAAGGGTCGTTACAATGAGCAGTTCTTC. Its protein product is CASSPPGKGRYNEQFF.